The rows below give T cell receptor beta chains drawn from one sample of a study of sequential checkpoint blockade in melanoma. Data came from immunoSEQ multiplex PCR; TCRdb stores just in-frame clones and leaves some out. This sample has over 6,000 clones, with roughly 30% found just once. The source material was tumor tissue (inferred from file names), sampled from a patient given nivolumab and ipilimumab in sequence. Receptors originate from a human donor with melanoma. The CDR3 runs from the conserved cysteine through the conserved F or W. The D gene is left open where the match is weak. The size of a clone is reported for some rows only, either as once, few or many, or as a class for expanded clones.

clone size	V gene	D gene	J gene	CDR3 DNA	CDR3 protein
few	TRBV9	-	TRBJ2-7	TGTGCCAGCAGTGATGACGGCAACGAGCAGTACTTC	CASSDDGNEQYF
few	TRBV4-1	-	TRBJ2-3	TGCGCCAGCAGCCAAGATCGGGAGTTCACAGATACGCAGTATTTT	CASSQDREFTDTQYF
-	TRBV25-1	-	TRBJ2-3	TGTGCCAGCTCTCCTTTTGGGACAGATACGCAGTATTTT	CASSPFGTDTQYF
few	TRBV10-3	TRBD1	TRBJ2-3	TGTGCCATCCGGGGGACAGGGGGGACAGATACGCAGTATTTT	CAIRGTGGTDTQYF
-	TRBV19	-	TRBJ2-6	TGTGCCACCTCGTTCGGGGGGGCCAACGTCCTGACTTTC	CATSFGGANVLTF
-	TRBV10-2	-	TRBJ2-5	TGCGCCAGCAGTGATGACTACAAGACCCAGTACTTC	CASSDDYKTQYF
-	TRBV19	-	TRBJ1-1	TGTGCCAGTAGTATGTTTAGGGAGAACACTGAAGCTTTCTTT	CASSMFRENTEAFF
many	TRBV7-1	TRBD2	TRBJ2-1	TGTGCCAGCAGCAGCACCGGGACTAGTAGTAGGAATGAGCAGTTCTTC	CASSSTGTSSRNEQFF
-	TRBV6-8	-	TRBJ1-1	TGTGCCACCAGAGGAACAATAGGGAACACTGAAGCTTTCTTT	CATRGTIGNTEAFF
few	TRBV11-3	-	TRBJ2-5	TGTGCCAGCAGCTTAGGCCACAGGACAGAGACCCAGTACTTC	CASSLGHRTETQYF
many	TRBV9	-	TRBJ2-1	TGTGCCAGCAGTGAAACGAGCGACCCGTACAATGAGCAGTTCTTC	CASSETSDPYNEQFF
medium-sized	TRBV11-3	TRBD1	TRBJ1-6	TGTGCCAGCAGCTTGTTAGGGGGCTCTGATTCACCCCTCCACTTT	CASSLLGGSDSPLHF
-	TRBV15	-	TRBJ2-2	TGTGCCACCAGCAGAGACGGTGGGGCTTCCGGGGAGCTGTTTTTT	CATSRDGGASGELFF
-	TRBV6-8	-	TRBJ1-5	TGTGCCACTCCAAGGCGCTATAGCAATCAGCCCCAGCATTTT	CATPRRYSNQPQHF
few	TRBV30	-	TRBJ1-1	TGTGCCCGACGGACAGTGAACACTGAAGCTTTCTTT	CARRTVNTEAFF
-	TRBV23-1	-	TRBJ2-2	TGCGCCAGCAGCTTGTATGCCGGGGGGCCTTCCGGGGAGCTGTTTTTT	CASSLYAGGPSGELFF
-	TRBV9	-	TRBJ2-3	TGTGCCAGCAGCGCCGGGGATTCTAGCACAGATACGCAGTATTTT	CASSAGDSSTDTQYF
many	TRBV11-3	TRBD1	TRBJ2-3	TGTGCCAGCAGGTCGAACCAGGGACAGGGCACAGATACGCAGTATTTT	CASRSNQGQGTDTQYF
-	TRBV7-8	-	TRBJ2-3	TGTGCCAGTGTCACCCGGGGGTCAGATACGCAGTATTTT	CASVTRGSDTQYF
few	TRBV10-3	TRBD1	TRBJ2-7	TGTGCCATCAGTGAGTCGATTTTCAGGACAGGGAGATTCTACGAGCAGTACTTC	CAISESIFRTGRFYEQYF
-	TRBV25-1	-	TRBJ2-1	TGTGCCAGCAGAAGTTTATCCTACAATGAGCAGTTCTTC	CASRSLSYNEQFF
many	TRBV11-3	-	TRBJ1-1	TGTGCCAGCAGCCCGCACCGAGGGGCGGGGACTGAAGCTTTCTTT	CASSPHRGAGTEAFF
once	TRBV19	TRBD2	TRBJ2-1	TGTGCCAGTAGTATCGCTAGCGGGAGCTACAATGAGCAGTTCTTC	CASSIASGSYNEQFF
few	TRBV6-8	TRBD2	TRBJ2-1	TGTGCCATCAGGCCGACTAGCGGGACTTACAATGAGCAGTTCTTC	CAIRPTSGTYNEQFF
-	TRBV18	-	TRBJ2-2	TGTGCCAGCTCATCCTCGGGGGGCAGCCACACCGGGGAGCTGTTTTTT	CASSSSGGSHTGELFF
-	TRBV10-2	TRBD2	TRBJ2-2	TGCGCCAGCGGGAGGGAACGAGACACCGGGGAGCTGTTTTTT	CASGRERDTGELFF
few	TRBV18	TRBD1	TRBJ1-2	TGTGCCAGCTCATTGACAGGGGACTATGGCTACACCTTC	CASSLTGDYGYTF
-	TRBV19	TRBD2	TRBJ2-7	TGTGCCAGTAGCCAAGATAGCGGGAGGGCCTACGAGCAGTACTTC	CASSQDSGRAYEQYF
many	TRBV11-3	-	TRBJ2-7	TGTGCCAGCGGGCGGGGTACCAACTCCTACGAGCAGTACTTC	CASGRGTNSYEQYF
-	TRBV6-8	-	TRBJ1-1	TGTGCCAGCAGCTCCGGGCGGGACACTGAAGCTTTCTTT	CASSSGRDTEAFF
few	TRBV29-1	TRBD1	TRBJ2-3	TGCAGCGGATGGGACAGGGGGCGTGCGGATACGCAGTATTTT	CSGWDRGRADTQYF
-	TRBV29-1	TRBD2	TRBJ2-7	TGCAGCGCGGGACTAGCGGGAGGCGAGCAGTACTTC	CSAGLAGGEQYF
-	TRBV7-6	-	TRBJ1-1	TGTGCCAGCAGCTTAGATGGGGGGGGAGTCGCTGAAGCTTTCTTT	CASSLDGGGVAEAFF
few	TRBV19	TRBD1	TRBJ1-1	TGTGCCAGTACCCCATATGAGTGGGACAGCGGCTCAAACACTGAAGCTTTCTTT	CASTPYEWDSGSNTEAFF
-	TRBV6-8	TRBD1	TRBJ1-1	TGTGCCAGCAGTGAGCGACAGGGGGTTGAAGCTTTCTTT	CASSERQGVEAFF
-	TRBV6-8	-	TRBJ2-1	TGTGCCATCAGTGCTGGGGAATATGAGCAGTTCTTC	CAISAGEYEQFF
-	TRBV29-1	TRBD2	TRBJ2-7	TGCAGCGTTGAATCGGGACTAGCGGGAGTTCTCTACGAGCAGTACTTC	CSVESGLAGVLYEQYF
few	TRBV6-8	TRBD1	TRBJ2-2	TGTGCCAGCAGTGCCGCCGGGACAGGTTCCGGGGAGCTGTTTTTT	CASSAAGTGSGELFF
few	TRBV6-8	TRBD1	TRBJ1-2	TGTGCCAGCACCAGACAGGGGCAGAACTATGGCTACACCTTC	CASTRQGQNYGYTF
few	TRBV19	-	TRBJ1-5	TGTGCCAGTAGTACCGTTAGAGGACAGACCAATCAGCCCCAGCATTTT	CASSTVRGQTNQPQHF
few	TRBV6-8	-	TRBJ2-7	TGTGCCAGCAGTTACTCCCCGCAGTTTCAGACCTACGAGCAGTACTTC	CASSYSPQFQTYEQYF
-	TRBV6-8	TRBD1	TRBJ1-1	TGTGCCATCAGTTGGGACAGGCAGAACACTGAAGCTTTCTTT	CAISWDRQNTEAFF